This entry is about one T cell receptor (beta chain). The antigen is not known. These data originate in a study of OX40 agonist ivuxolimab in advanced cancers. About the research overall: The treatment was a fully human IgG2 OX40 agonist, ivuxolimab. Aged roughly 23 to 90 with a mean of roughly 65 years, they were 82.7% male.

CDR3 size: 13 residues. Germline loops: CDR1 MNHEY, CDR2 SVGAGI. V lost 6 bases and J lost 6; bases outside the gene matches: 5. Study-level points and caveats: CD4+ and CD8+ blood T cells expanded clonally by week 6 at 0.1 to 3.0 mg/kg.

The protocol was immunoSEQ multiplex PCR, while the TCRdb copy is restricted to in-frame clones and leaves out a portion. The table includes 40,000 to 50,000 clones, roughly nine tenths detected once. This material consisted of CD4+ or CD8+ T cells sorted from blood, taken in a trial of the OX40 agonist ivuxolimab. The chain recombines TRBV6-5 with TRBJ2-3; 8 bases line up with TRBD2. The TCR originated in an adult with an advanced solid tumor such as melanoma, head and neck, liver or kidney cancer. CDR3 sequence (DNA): TGTGCCAGCAGCCGCGGGGGGCTGGATACGCAGTATTTT. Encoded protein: CASSRGGLDTQYF.